Each of the 12 T cell receptor beta chains below was sequenced from the same sample in a study of spatial heterogeneity in lung cancer. General observations from the study: Expanded intratumoral alpha and beta TCR counts tracked tumor mutation counts.

As for time point: sample taken at primary tumor resection. No antigen has been identified for these receptors. From the 5' RACE reads, TCRdb called clonotypes with MiXCR, one entry per CDR3 protein. The repertoire holds about 100,000 distinct CDR3 sequences, with roughly 4.5% as singletons. Here the sequenced sample was lung tumor tissue, taken at surgery. Source of these receptors: a male donor with early-stage non-small cell lung cancer.

This clonotype was observed many times. The chain has TRBV5-1 and TRBJ2-7; TRBD2 matches 9 bases. There are 17 residues in the CDR3. V was clipped by 0 bases and J by 0 bases; unmatched bases: 7. The germline V gene encodes CDR1 SGHRS and CDR2 YFSETQ. CDR3 nucleotide sequence: TGCGCCAGCAGCTTGGACGGGCTAGCGGGGAGCTCCTACGAGCAGTACTTC. This translates into CASSLDGLAGSSYEQYF. The whole variable domain, filled in from reference TRBV5-1 and TRBJ2-7, reads KAGVTQTPRYLIKTRGQQVTLSCSPISGHRSVSWYQQTPGQGLQFLFEYFSETQRNKGNFPGRFSGRQFSNSRSEMNVSTLELGDSALYLCASSLDGLAGSSYEQYFGPGTRLTVT.

This clonotype was counted ten times or more. The chain links TRBV14 to TRBJ2-3; D gene unclear. Germline CDR1 SGHDN, CDR2 FVKESK. The CDR3 consists of 14 residues. V was shortened by 1 base and J by 0 bases, with 5 bases between the two germline ends. CDR3 DNA sequence: TGTGCCAGCAGCCAAGGACCGAGCACAGATACGCAGTATTTT. It is translated as CASSQGPSTDTQYF.

The sample holds many counts of this clonotype. The chain combines TRBV5-4 with TRBJ2-7, with D perhaps TRBD1 (6 bases). Trimming took off 0 bases at V and 5 bases at J, with 9 bases between the two ends. The CDR3 runs 13 residues. Germline lookup yields CDR1 SGHNT and CDR2 YYREEE (reference sequence). The CDR3 DNA reads TGTGCCAGCAGCTTGGACAGGGCCCACGAGCAGTACTTC. As protein: CASSLDRAHEQYF.

The chain couples TRBV7-9 to TRBJ2-5; 7 nucleotides line up with TRBD2. This CDR3 has 13 residues. With V trimmed by 1 base and J by 7 bases, 3 bases remained unmatched. CDR1 is SEHNR and CDR2 is FQNEAQ in the germline V gene (reference sequence). Written as DNA, the CDR3 is TGTGCCAGCAGCTTAGTCCAGCGGGGGACCCAGTACTTC. It is translated as CASSLVQRGTQYF. The variable domain in full, with the rest retrieved from reference TRBV7-9 and TRBJ2-5, is DTGVSQNPRHKITKRGQNVTFRCDPISEHNRLYWYRQTLGQGPEFLTYFQNEAQLEKSRLLSDRFSAERPKGSFSTLEIQRTEQGDSAMYLCASSLVQRGTQYFGPGTRLLVL.

This clonotype occurred many times. The rearrangement links TRBV2 to TRBJ2-2, with no clear D. The V end was cut by 4 bases, the J end by 2 bases, with 14 bases between. This CDR3 contains 16 residues. Germline values: CDR1 SNHLY, CDR2 FYNNEI. CDR3 protein: CASSALGRLNTGELFF. The CDR3, as DNA: TGTGCCAGCAGTGCTCTCGGCAGGCTAAACACCGGGGAGCTGTTTTTT.

This clonotype was detected many times. The chain is built from TRBV20-1 and TRBJ2-2; D call uncertain. The CDR3 consists of 15 residues. V lost 2 bases and J lost 5, with 15 bases in between. Germline V gene sequence: CDR1 DFQATT, CDR2 SNEGSKA (reference sequence). CDR3 in DNA: TGCAGTGCTAGACCTGGGTATGGGGATACCGGGGAGCTGTTTTTT. This encodes CSARPGYGDTGELFF.

Here the CDR3 reads CASSQYGGSEETQYF. CDR3 nucleotide sequence: TGTGCCAGCAGCCAATACGGAGGATCGGAAGAGACCCAGTACTTC. This chain joins TRBV11-2 and TRBJ2-5; weak D call: TRBD2 (5 bases). The CDR3 totals 15 residues. Germline values: CDR1 SGHAT, CDR2 FQNNGV. V lost 5 bases to trimming and J lost 3 bases, with 16 bases between them.

There are many counts of this clonotype. The chain couples TRBV20-1 to TRBJ2-7, with D possibly called TRBD1 or TRBD2 (5 bases each). This CDR3 spans 13 amino acids. Germline V gene sequence: CDR1 DFQATT, CDR2 SNEGSKA (reference sequence). Deletions cut 5 bases from V and 2 bases from J, with 13 bases between. Here the CDR3 reads CSALGQRPYEQYF. The DNA of the CDR3 is TGCAGTGCTTTGGGGCAGCGGCCCTACGAGCAGTACTTC.

This clonotype has ten or more counts. The CDR3 reads CSPGPKFGDTQYF. For the CDR3, the DNA is TGCAGCCCTGGACCGAAGTTTGGGGATACGCAGTATTTT. The rearrangement uses TRBV20-1 and TRBJ2-3; D is uncertain. Germline V gene sequence: CDR1 DFQATT, CDR2 SNEGSKA (reference sequence). This CDR3 spans 13 amino acids.

There are many counts of this clonotype. The chain employs TRBV6-6 and TRBJ1-5; D call uncertain. Trimming removed 6 bases at V and 5 bases at J, with 8 bases between. Per germline, CDR1 MNHNY and CDR2 SVGAGI (reference sequence). This CDR3 is built from 12 residues. DNA of the CDR3: TGTGCCAGCAGCCAAGGACATCAGCCCCAGCATTTT. This gives the protein CASSQGHQPQHF.

This clonotype was observed at least ten times. The chain is built from TRBV20-1 and TRBJ2-3; 12 bases align to TRBD2. Germline-derived CDR1 and CDR2 are DFQATT and SNEGSKA (reference sequence). The CDR3 has 19 amino acids. V was clipped by 6 bases and J by 5 bases; unmatched bases: 21. CDR3 in DNA: TGCAGTGCCAAATCTAAGGATCTAGCGGGAGGGCCCTCAGGAGATACGCAGTATTTT. It specifies CSAKSKDLAGGPSGDTQYF.

The V gene is TRBV5-6, the J gene TRBJ1-1, with 7 nucleotides matching TRBD1. With 3 bases clipped from V and 5 bases from J, the junction kept 10 bases outside the gene matches. CDR1 and CDR2 (germline): SGHDT, YYEEEE. This CDR3 comprises 15 residues. The CDR3, as DNA: TGTGCCAGCAGCTCTCTAGACAGGGAGGGGACTGAAGCTTTCTTT. The encoded protein is CASSSLDREGTEAFF.